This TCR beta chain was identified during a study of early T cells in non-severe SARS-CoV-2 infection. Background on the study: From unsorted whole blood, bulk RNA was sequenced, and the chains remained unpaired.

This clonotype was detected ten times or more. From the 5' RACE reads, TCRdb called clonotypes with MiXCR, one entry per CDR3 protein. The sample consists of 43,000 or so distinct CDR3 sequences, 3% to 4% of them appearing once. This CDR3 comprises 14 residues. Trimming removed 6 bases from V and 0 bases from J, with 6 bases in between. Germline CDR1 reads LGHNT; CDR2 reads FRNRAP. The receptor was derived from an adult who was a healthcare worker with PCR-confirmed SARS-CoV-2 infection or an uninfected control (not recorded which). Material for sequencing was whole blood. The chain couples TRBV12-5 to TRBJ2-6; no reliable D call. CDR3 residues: CASGLSSGANVLTF. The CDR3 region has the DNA TGTGCTAGTGGCCTGAGCTCTGGGGCCAACGTCCTGACTTTC.